Below are 29 T cell receptor beta chains sequenced from a single sample in a study of OX40 agonist ivuxolimab in advanced cancers. Repertoires were generated with immunoSEQ multiplex PCR, while TCRdb's copy carries only in-frame clones and drops some. Here the sample spans 70,000 or so clones, around 90% being singletons. The source material was CD4+ or CD8+ T cells sorted from blood, sampled in a trial of the OX40 agonist ivuxolimab. All receptors come from an adult with an advanced solid tumor such as melanoma, head and neck, liver or kidney cancer.

The chain uses TRBV4-3 and TRBJ1-1; D remains unclear. V lost 0 bases to trimming and J lost 1 base, with 6 bases between them. From germline, CDR1 is LGHNA and CDR2 YSLEER. The CDR3 is 14 amino acids. This CDR3 reads CASSQDGRNTEAFF. CDR3 bases: TGCGCCAGCAGCCAAGATGGGCGGAACACTGAAGCTTTCTTT.

This sequence joins TRBV11-3 and TRBJ2-2; unclear D gene. The CDR3 length is 14 residues. CDR1 and CDR2 (germline): SGHNT, YENEEA. Deletions cut 5 bases from V and 5 bases from J, with 12 bases between. For the CDR3, the DNA is TGTGCCAGCAGCCCAGAGGCTAGAACCGGGGAGCTGTTTTTT. Translated, it gives CASSPEARTGELFF.

This chain links TRBV7-2 with TRBJ1-4; possibly TRBD1 for D (5 bases). This CDR3 region has 15 residues. Germline CDR1 SGHTA, CDR2 FQGNSA. The V gene lost 1 base and the J gene lost 7 bases, with 13 bases spanning the gap. This CDR3 is CASSLVQGWSEKLFF. As DNA, the CDR3 is TGTGCCAGCAGCTTAGTGCAGGGCTGGAGTGAAAAACTGTTTTTT.

This chain links TRBV9 with TRBJ2-3; D is uncertain. The CDR3 runs to 13 residues. V dropped 0 bases and J dropped 1 base, with 3 bases sitting between them. Looked up from germline, CDR1 is SGDLS and CDR2 is YYNGEE. The CDR3 nucleotides are TGTGCCAGCAGCGTAGCAGGCACAGATACGCAGTATTTT. Translating gives CASSVAGTDTQYF.

The rearrangement links TRBV9 to TRBJ2-1, with 9 bases fitting TRBD2. After removal of 1 base from V and 6 bases from J, the junction contained 11 bases not matched to a gene. Germline CDR1 and CDR2: SGDLS and YYNGEE. The CDR3 contains 17 residues. The DNA for the CDR3 is TGTGCCAGCAGCGTACGTCTAGCGGGGACGGGGGCCAATGAGCAGTTCTTC. It is translated as CASSVRLAGTGANEQFF.

The chain links TRBV27 to TRBJ1-5, with D maybe TRBD1 (6 bases). Germline-derived CDR1 and CDR2 are MNHEY and SMNVEV (reference sequence). The V and J ends lost 3 bases and 3 bases respectively, with 9 bases between them. This CDR3 is built from 14 residues. This CDR3 reads CASSFGTLNQPQHF. CDR3 in DNA: TGTGCCAGCAGTTTCGGGACACTCAATCAGCCCCAGCATTTT.

The chain combines TRBV4-3 with TRBJ2-3; 15 bases map to TRBD2. CDR3 length: 14 amino acids. Looked up from germline, CDR1 is LGHNA and CDR2 is YSLEER. The V segment lost 5 bases and the J segment 6 bases; nucleotides outside the gene matches: 0. The DNA of the CDR3 is TGCGCCAGCAGCGGACTAGCGGGGGGGGATACGCAGTATTTT. This sequence encodes CASSGLAGGDTQYF.

This rearrangement joins TRBV29-1 to TRBJ2-5, with TRBD1 as a possible D gene (5 bases). The CDR3 has 12 amino acids. V was pared by 7 bases and J by 0 bases, with 9 bases between. Per the germline V gene, CDR1 is SQVTM and CDR2 is ANQGSEA. The CDR3 coding sequence is TGCAGCGGGGGCAGCTACCAAGAGACCCAGTACTTC. It specifies CSGGSYQETQYF.

The chain links TRBV18 to TRBJ2-3, with 12 nucleotides matching TRBD2. From germline, CDR1 is KGHSH and CDR2 LQKENI. The V segment lost 3 bases and the J segment 6 bases; nucleotides outside the gene matches: 4. The CDR3 is 15 amino acids. CDR3 DNA sequence: TGTGCCAGCTCACCTGCTAGCGGGAGGGCCGATACGCAGTATTTT. As protein: CASSPASGRADTQYF.

This clone came up once. The V gene is TRBV19, the J gene TRBJ2-1; 9 bases align to TRBD1. V lost 6 bases and J lost 9; bases outside the gene matches: 6. The CDR3 runs to 13 residues. In germline, CDR1 is LNHDA, CDR2 SQIVND (reference sequence). CDR3 in amino acids: CASSGQGQVEQFF. The CDR3 bases are TGTGCCAGTAGCGGACAGGGGCAAGTTGAGCAGTTCTTC.

The CDR3 loop is CASSQAGTRRSQEQYF. The CDR3 DNA reads TGTGCCAGCAGTCAAGCCGGGACTAGGCGTTCTCAGGAGCAGTACTTC. This sequence joins TRBV7-9 and TRBJ2-7; 8 bases match TRBD2. Germline V gene sequence: CDR1 SEHNR, CDR2 FQNEAQ (reference sequence). The J segment lost 7 bases and the V segment lost 6 bases, leaving 17 bases of the junction unmatched. This CDR3 is 16 amino acids long. Drawing the rest from reference TRBV7-9 and TRBJ2-7, the complete variable domain is DTGVSQNPRHKITKRGQNVTFRCDPISEHNRLYWYRQTLGQGPEFLTYFQNEAQLEKSRLLSDRFSAERPKGSFSTLEIQRTEQGDSAMYLCASSQAGTRRSQEQYFGPGTRLTVT.

The V and J genes are TRBV6-5 and TRBJ1-1, with D perhaps TRBD1 (5 bases). CDR1 and CDR2 from the germline V gene are MNHEY and SVGAGI. Deletions cut 0 bases from V and 4 bases from J, with 9 bases between. The CDR3 totals 14 residues. This chain's CDR3 is CASSYSSGGTEAFF. CDR3 bases: TGTGCCAGCAGTTACTCGAGTGGGGGCACTGAAGCTTTCTTT.

The J gene is TRBJ2-2, the V gene TRBV19; D call uncertain. In germline, CDR1 is LNHDA, CDR2 SQIVND (reference sequence). The CDR3 length is 12 residues. The V end lost 5 bases, the J end lost 11 bases, and 12 bases lay between the germline ends. The CDR3 DNA is TGTGCCAGTAGTTCCCACGGACCTGAGCTGTTTTTT. Amino acids: CASSSHGPELFF. The variable domain in full, with the rest retrieved from reference TRBV19 and TRBJ2-2, is DGGITQSPKYLFRKEGQNVTLSCEQNLNHDAMYWYRQDPGQGLRLIYYSQIVNDFQKGDIAEGYSVSREKKESFPLTVTSAQKNPTAFYLCASSSHGPELFFGEGSRLTVL.

The chain uses TRBV7-2 and TRBJ2-3; D might be TRBD2 (8 bases). The CDR3 is 15 amino acids. Germline V gene data show CDR1 as SGHTA and CDR2 as FQGNSA. V was clipped by 2 bases and J by 7 bases, with 16 bases between them. CDR3 DNA: TGTGCCAGCAGCTTAAAGGGGGCGGGAGGCCATACGCAGTATTTT. Translation: CASSLKGAGGHTQYF.

Of note for this clone: The junction departs from the called germline gene at one end, perhaps through a read error. The rearrangement uses TRBV11-3 and TRBJ2-1; D perhaps matches TRBD2 (6 bases). The CDR3 sequence is 14 residues long. Germline values: CDR1 SGHNT, CDR2 YENEEA. CDR3 in DNA: TGTGCCAGCAAGGCGGGGACCCACTACGATGAGCAGTTCTTC. Translated: CASKAGTHYDEQFF.

V gene TRBV11-1 combines with J gene TRBJ2-1; 7 positions match TRBD2. V shed 5 bases and J 10 bases; nucleotides not matched to a gene: 11. The CDR3 sequence is 14 residues long. CDR1 is SGHAT, CDR2 FQDESV, per germline (reference sequence). For the CDR3, the DNA is TGTGCCAGCAGCGCCGGGGGGATAGCCAGGGAGCAGTTCTTC. The encoded protein is CASSAGGIAREQFF.

The chain links TRBV5-1 to TRBJ2-1; possibly TRBD2 for D (5 bases). The V gene's germline CDR1 is SGHRS and CDR2 YFSETQ. Trimming left V 2 bases short and J 6 bases short, with 12 bases between. The CDR3 contains 14 residues. The chain's CDR3 is CASSFPRSGNEQFF. The CDR3 DNA reads as TGCGCCAGCAGCTTCCCCAGGAGCGGCAATGAGCAGTTCTTC. Combining the CDR3 with reference TRBV5-1 and TRBJ2-1 gives the whole variable domain KAGVTQTPRYLIKTRGQQVTLSCSPISGHRSVSWYQQTPGQGLQFLFEYFSETQRNKGNFPGRFSGRQFSNSRSEMNVSTLELGDSALYLCASSFPRSGNEQFFGPGTRLTVL.

The chain links TRBV6-1 to TRBJ2-6; D is unclear. The CDR3 contains 18 residues. V lost 4 bases and J 5 bases, leaving 21 bases between the germline ends. The germline V gene has CDR1 MNHNS and CDR2 SASEGT. The CDR3 nucleotides are TGTGCCAGCAGTGGAATATCGTGGGAACAAAGTCGGGCCAACGTCCTGACTTTC. This codes for CASSGISWEQSRANVLTF.

The V and J genes are TRBV28 and TRBJ1-2; no clear D gene. CDR3 length: 12 residues. V lost 1 base and J lost 6, with 6 bases in between. The germline gives CDR1 MDHEN, CDR2 SYDVKM. This CDR3 reads CASSLYGDGYTF. CDR3 nucleotide sequence: TGTGCCAGCAGTTTATACGGGGATGGCTACACCTTC.

The chain couples TRBV5-1 to TRBJ2-3; TRBD2 agrees at 13 bases. This CDR3 has 16 amino acids. CDR1 and CDR2 from the germline V gene are SGHRS and YFSETQ. With V trimmed by 4 bases and J by 2 bases, 4 bases remained unmatched. The CDR3 coding sequence is TGCGCCAGCAGCAACGGACTAGCGGGAGCCACAGATACGCAGTATTTT. Its protein product is CASSNGLAGATDTQYF.

The chain is built from TRBV7-9 and TRBJ2-4, with D perhaps assigned TRBD1 or TRBD2 (5 bases each). Germline V gene lookup returns CDR1 SEHNR and CDR2 FQNEAQ (reference sequence). The CDR3 has 13 residues. The germline V and J ends were trimmed by 7 bases and 7 bases, with 14 bases remaining between them. The CDR3 bases are TGTGCCAGCACCCCCGGGGCGCGGAACATTCAGTACTTC. It yields the protein CASTPGARNIQYF.

The chain joins TRBV15 to TRBJ1-1; D is unclear. The V end was cut by 2 bases, the J end by 2 bases, with 6 bases between. Germline assignment: CDR1 LNHNV and CDR2 YYDKDF (reference sequence). The length of the CDR3 is 13 residues. CDR3 nucleotide sequence: TGTGCCACCAGCAGAATAGACAACACTGAAGCTTTCTTT. This sequence encodes CATSRIDNTEAFF.

This sequence joins TRBV11-2 and TRBJ2-5; TRBD1 agrees at 7 bases. This CDR3 has 14 amino acids. The V segment lost 4 bases and the J segment 2 bases; nucleotides outside the gene matches: 4. Germline V gene sequence: CDR1 SGHAT, CDR2 FQNNGV. CDR3 coding DNA: TGTGCCAGCAGCTGGGCACAGGGGCAAGAGACCCAGTACTTC. Amino acids: CASSWAQGQETQYF.

Written as DNA, the CDR3 is TGTGCCAGCAGTTCCTTCGGGACAGCGCTCTACGAGCAGTACTTC. Its translation is CASSSFGTALYEQYF. J is TRBJ2-7 and V is TRBV28, with 7 bases lining up with TRBD1. Germline lookup yields CDR1 MDHEN and CDR2 SYDVKM. The V and J ends lost 4 bases and 3 bases, in that order; junction bases with no gene match: 9. The CDR3 contains 15 residues.

The chain uses TRBV9 and TRBJ2-7; D perhaps matches TRBD2 (6 bases). This CDR3 has 12 residues. Germline CDR1 is SGDLS and CDR2 is YYNGEE. Trimming left V 0 bases short and J 6 bases short, with 7 bases between. CDR3 coding DNA: TGTGCCAGCAGCGTAGACGGGGGCGAGCAGTACTTC. It is translated as CASSVDGGEQYF.

The chain combines TRBV7-2 with TRBJ2-1, with 8 bases matching TRBD2. CDR1 SGHTA and CDR2 FQGNSA come from the germline V gene. The V gene end was trimmed by 2 bases and the J gene end by 9 bases; junction bases not matched to a gene: 9. The CDR3 extends over 15 amino acids. CDR3 loop: CASSLPGRALGEQFF. CDR3 nucleotide sequence: TGTGCCAGCAGCTTACCCGGGAGGGCCCTCGGTGAGCAGTTCTTC.

The CDR3 coding sequence is TGCGCCAGCAGCCAAGGAGGGGGGGGACAGGGGGAGGGCTATGGCTACACCTTC. This codes for CASSQGGGGQGEGYGYTF. The chain is built from TRBV4-3 and TRBJ1-2, with TRBD1 matching 11 bases. The CDR3 runs 18 residues. From germline, CDR1 is LGHNA and CDR2 YSLEER. With 1 base clipped from V and 4 bases from J, the junction kept 11 bases outside the gene matches.

The chain combines TRBV30 with TRBJ1-4, with D unclear. The CDR3 covers 14 residues. Germline values: CDR1 GTSNPN, CDR2 SVGIG (reference sequence). The V end was cut by 0 bases, the J end by 5 bases, with 10 bases between. The CDR3 DNA sequence: TGTGCCTGGAGTGTGTGGACGAGGAATGAAAAACTGTTTTTT. Protein sequence: CAWSVWTRNEKLFF.

This clone was seen a single time. The chain links TRBV7-6 to TRBJ2-3; D gene ambiguous. Germline V gene lookup returns CDR1 SGHVS and CDR2 FNYEAQ. The CDR3 sequence is 14 residues long. The germline V and J ends were trimmed by 2 bases and 2 bases, with 8 bases remaining between them. CDR3 amino acids: CASSLFEPTDTQYF. CDR3 nucleotides: TGTGCCAGCAGCTTATTCGAACCCACAGATACGCAGTATTTT. The full variable domain, with the rest looked up from reference TRBV7-6 and TRBJ2-3, is GAGVSQSPRYKVTKRGQDVALRCDPISGHVSLYWYRQALGQGPEFLTYFNYEAQQDKSGLPNDRFSAERPEGSISTLTIQRTEQRDSAMYRCASSLFEPTDTQYFGPGTRLTVL.